This T cell receptor beta chain was identified during a study of radiotherapy plus CTLA-4 blockade in lung cancer. Across the study: The study recorded objective responses in 18% of patients and disease control in around 33%. Study conclusions and caveats: An expansion of tumor-derived TCR clones occurred in blood after radiotherapy plus ipilimumab. Reports identified early blood T cell clone dynamics, with interferon-beta, as the best response predictor.

This clone appeared once. Its antigen is not known. Germline assignment: CDR1 MDHEN and CDR2 SYDVKM. V gave up 7 bases and J gave up 4 bases; unmatched junction bases: 6. The CDR3 spans 14 residues. Repertoires were generated with immunoSEQ multiplex PCR, while TCRdb's copy carries only in-frame clones and drops some. The repertoire holds fewer than 65,000 clones, with approximately 80% as singletons. Patients with chemo-refractory metastatic non-small-cell lung cancer received focal radiation plus CTLA-4 blockade with ipilimumab. The source material was peripheral blood, sampled from a patient treated with radiotherapy plus ipilimumab. The chain carries TRBV28 and TRBJ2-2, with TRBD2 identical over 7 bases. This receptor was obtained from a human donor with non-small cell lung cancer whose response to radiotherapy plus ipilimumab could not be evaluated. Here the CDR3 reads CASKEGRATGELFF. In DNA, the CDR3 is TGTGCCAGCAAGGAGGGGAGGGCCACCGGGGAGCTGTTTTTT.